This T cell receptor beta chain was obtained from a study of cytomegalovirus exposure and HLA in healthy donors. Study results and limitations: Most TCR beta V segments were productive about 87% or about 30% of the time in an earlier analysis.

In the PCR, 60 Vbeta and 13 Jbeta primers were used. Using immunoSEQ multiplex PCR, the repertoire was profiled, and TCRdb retains in-frame clones only, with some absent. The sample contains about 130,000 clones, over 65% of which appear only once. This clone came up once. Its target is not known. The CDR3 loop spans 13 amino acids. The germline V gene has CDR1 SQVTM and CDR2 ANQGSEA. J lost 4 bases, V lost 7 bases, and 9 bases had no gene match. Sequencing input: PBMCs. The source is a man between 18 and 35 years old in good health and CMV-seropositive. This sequence joins TRBV29-1 and TRBJ1-1, with 7 positions matching TRBD1. The CDR3 DNA follows: TGCAGCGCTGAGGGACCAGGGGGCACTGAAGCTTTCTTT. Protein sequence: CSAEGPGGTEAFF. Looking up the rest from reference TRBV29-1 and TRBJ1-1 gives the full variable domain: SAVISQKPSRDICQRGTSLTIQCQVDSQVTMMFWYRQQPGQSLTLIATANQGSEATYESGFVIDKFPISRPNLTFSTLTVSNMSPEDSSIYLCSAEGPGGTEAFFGQGTRLTVV.